Listed below are T cell receptor beta chains from one sample, sequenced in a study of T-cell memory formation after mild COVID-19. From the 5' RACE reads, TCRdb called clonotypes with MiXCR, one entry per CDR3 protein. This repertoire shows over 50,000 distinct CDR3 sequences, approximately 9% found once; its top ten account for approximately 10%. Sequencing input: PBMCs or a T cell subset sorted from them (not recorded which). The receptors derive from an adult woman who had mild COVID-19 (a few samples of this study predate the infection). Cell type and time point are not known. Both conserved end residues are part of each CDR3. D genes are given only for firm matches. The size of a clone is reported for some rows only, either as once, few or many, or as a class for expanded clones.

clone size | J gene | D gene | V gene | CDR3 DNA | CDR3 protein
. | TRBJ2-7 | TRBD1 | TRBV2 | TGTGCCAGCAGTGAGGGCCCAGGGGGCGAGCAGTACTTC | CASSEGPGGEQYF
many | TRBJ2-1 | TRBD2 | TRBV20-1 | TGCAGTGCGCTACTAGCGGGAGCCTACAATGAGCAGTTCTTC | CSALLAGAYNEQFF
many | TRBJ1-2 | . | TRBV7-2 | TGTGCCAGCAGCTTGTACATATCTAACTATGGCTACACCTTC | CASSLYISNYGYTF
. | TRBJ2-3 | TRBD2 | TRBV2 | TGTGCCAGCGGCCCTCTAGTGGCGGGGGGGCCAAGAGATACGCAGTATTTT | CASGPLVAGGPRDTQYF
. | TRBJ2-7 | . | TRBV12-3/TRBV12-4 | TGTGCCAGCAGTTTTTTCCCCCCGGGACTTCTGGGCGAGCAGTACTTC | CASSFFPPGLLGEQYF
. | TRBJ2-1 | TRBD2 | TRBV2 | TGTGCCACCCTACCGACGACTAGCGGGGGGGCCCGGGAGCAGTTCTTC | CATLPTTSGGAREQFF
few | TRBJ1-2 | . | TRBV15 | TGTGCCACCAGCAGAGATGGCCGGGGGGCGGGCGGAACTAACTATGGCTACACCTTC | CATSRDGRGAGGTNYGYTF
few | TRBJ2-7 | . | TRBV7-9 | TGTGCCAGCAGCTTAGCTTCAGGGGCACCCTACGAGCAGTACTTC | CASSLASGAPYEQYF
. | TRBJ2-7 | . | TRBV19 | TGTGCCAGTAGTTCGGGGTCTCGGGACGAGCAGTACTTC | CASSSGSRDEQYF
few | TRBJ1-2 | TRBD1 | TRBV5-1 | TGCGCCAGCAGCTTGCAGGGGGGTATTAATAACTATGGCTACACCTTC | CASSLQGGINNYGYTF
few | TRBJ1-6 | . | TRBV27 | TGTGCCAGCAGCCCTTCCGCCCCAAATAATTCACCCCTCCACTTT | CASSPSAPNNSPLHF
few | TRBJ2-1 | TRBD1 | TRBV24-1 | TGTGCCACCACAGGACAGGTAGGCAATGAGCAGTTCTTC | CATTGQVGNEQFF
. | TRBJ2-5 | TRBD2 | TRBV18 | TGTGCCAGCTCACGGGGACTAGCGGGAAAAGAGACCCAGTACTTC | CASSRGLAGKETQYF
. | TRBJ1-1 | TRBD1 | TRBV7-9 | TGTGCCAGCAGATCGTGGGGACAGGCCTCCAGTGGCACTGAAGCTTTCTTT | CASRSWGQASSGTEAFF
few | TRBJ1-3 | . | TRBV2 | TGTGCCAGCAGTGGACGGGAGGCAAACACCATATATTTT | CASSGREANTIYF
few | TRBJ2-5 | TRBD2 | TRBV15 | TGTGCCACCAGCAGGTCTAGCGGGGGCTCTGAGACCCAGTACTTC | CATSRSSGGSETQYF
few | TRBJ1-5 | . | TRBV2 | TGTGCCAGCAGCCAACAGGGAAGTCAGCCCCAGCATTTT | CASSQQGSQPQHF
. | TRBJ2-6 | TRBD1 | TRBV5-1 | TGCGCCAGCAGCTCGTTTCCCCCCGGGACAGGGAATTCTGTTGGGGCCAACGTCCTGACTTTC | CASSSFPPGTGNSVGANVLTF
many | TRBJ2-1 | . | TRBV7-2 | TGTGCCAGCAGCGACGAACCGGGTAGAAATGAGCAGTTCTTC | CASSDEPGRNEQFF
. | TRBJ2-1 | . | TRBV5-4 | TGTGCCAGCAGCTTGGGTGGCTACTCCTACAATGAGCAGTTCTTC | CASSLGGYSYNEQFF
many | TRBJ1-5 | TRBD1 | TRBV20-1 | TGCAGTGCTAGAGAAAGGACAGGTAGCAATCAGCCCCAGCATTTT | CSARERTGSNQPQHF
. | TRBJ2-5 | . | TRBV11-2 | TGTGCCAGCAGCTTAGCTCACTCTTCATCTAGGAAAGAGACCCAGTACTTC | CASSLAHSSSRKETQYF
. | TRBJ1-4 | . | TRBV29-1 | TGCAGCGTTGAAGAGGTGGGAGAAAAACTGTTTTTT | CSVEEVGEKLFF
. | TRBJ1-2 | TRBD1 | TRBV5-1 | TGCGCCAGCAGCCCGGACAGGAGCTATGGCTACACCTTC | CASSPDRSYGYTF
many | TRBJ1-1 | . | TRBV20-1 | TGCAGTGCCCCGCAGGGGAACACTGAAGCTTTCTTT | CSAPQGNTEAFF
. | TRBJ2-3 | TRBD2 | TRBV2 | TGTGCCAGCAGGAGTCCTAGCGGGGGAACTAGCACAGATACGCAGTATTTT | CASRSPSGGTSTDTQYF
. | TRBJ1-3 | . | TRBV12-3/TRBV12-4 | TGTGCCAGCAGCCTCGGCAGGGGTAACACCATATATTTT | CASSLGRGNTIYF
many | TRBJ1-2 | TRBD1 | TRBV6-4 | TGTGCCAGCAGTCCGACAGGGTCTAACTATGGCTACACCTTC | CASSPTGSNYGYTF
few | TRBJ1-2 | TRBD1 | TRBV10-3 | TGTGCCATCGGGAAAAACAGGGGGATGGACTATGGCTACACCTTC | CAIGKNRGMDYGYTF
few | TRBJ1-1 | . | TRBV20-1 | TGCAGTGCCCTAAGCCGCGCAGAAGCTTTCTTT | CSALSRAEAFF
many | TRBJ2-1 | . | TRBV11-2 | TGTGCCAGCAGCTTAGTTCCCACGCCCTACAATGAGCAGTTCTTC | CASSLVPTPYNEQFF
few | TRBJ2-3 | . | TRBV9 | TGTGCCAGCAGCCTAGCCGGTCCCCGGTCGGGGGGCACAGATACGCAGTATTTT | CASSLAGPRSGGTDTQYF
. | TRBJ2-3 | TRBD1 | TRBV25-1 | TGTGCCAGCAGTGCGACAGGGGGTGGAACAGATACGCAGTATTTT | CASSATGGGTDTQYF
. | TRBJ2-1 | . | TRBV6-6 | TGTGCCAGCAGTTACTCGGCGGTATACAATGAGCAGTTCTTC | CASSYSAVYNEQFF
. | TRBJ2-4 | TRBD1 | TRBV3-1 | TGTGCCAGCAGCCCGAGCCTACAGGGGGCCAAAAACATTCAGTACTTC | CASSPSLQGAKNIQYF
many | TRBJ2-1 | TRBD2 | TRBV19 | TGTGCCAGTAGTTCCGGCCTAGCGGGGGACCGGGATGAGCAGTTCTTC | CASSSGLAGDRDEQFF
few | TRBJ1-5 | . | TRBV27 | TGTGCCAGCAGTCCCCGATGGGCGGGCAATCAGCCCCAGCATTTT | CASSPRWAGNQPQHF
few | TRBJ1-1 | TRBD1 | TRBV7-8 | TGTGCCAGCAGCCCAAATACAGGGGGCGTACACACTGAAGCTTTCTTT | CASSPNTGGVHTEAFF
many | TRBJ1-6 | . | TRBV7-2 | TGTGCCAGCAGCTTGGACCACTCCTATAATTCACCCCTCCACTTT | CASSLDHSYNSPLHF
. | TRBJ2-2 | . | TRBV4-2 | TGTGCCAGCAGCCAAGTTATAACAGGGCAGCACGGGGAGCTGTTTTTT | CASSQVITGQHGELFF
. | TRBJ2-1 | . | TRBV7-9 | TGTGCCAGCAGCTTCAGGGATGAGCAGTTCTTC | CASSFRDEQFF
. | TRBJ2-1 | TRBD2 | TRBV3-1 | TGTGCCAGCAGCCCCAGCGGGAGTACCCACAATGAGCAGTTCTTC | CASSPSGSTHNEQFF
. | TRBJ1-2 | . | TRBV30 | TGTGCCTGGAGCCGGACGGACTATGGCTACACCTTC | CAWSRTDYGYTF
many | TRBJ2-1 | TRBD2 | TRBV7-9 | TGTGCCAGCAGCCGCTTCACAAGACTAGCGGATTACAATGAGCAGTTCTTC | CASSRFTRLADYNEQFF
few | TRBJ2-7 | . | TRBV5-1 | TGCGCCAGCGGTGCGGGACAAAACTACGAGCAGTACTTC | CASGAGQNYEQYF
few | TRBJ2-7 | . | TRBV20-1 | TGCAGTGCTAGGGACTCCATTAGGCCGCTGGGAGGTCAGTACTTC | CSARDSIRPLGGQYF
many | TRBJ2-2 | . | TRBV9 | TGTGCCAGCAGCCTCTTACCCGGGACGGCCGGAACCGGGGAGCTGTTTTTT | CASSLLPGTAGTGELFF
many | TRBJ2-1 | TRBD2 | TRBV5-1 | TGCGCCAGCAGCATACGGCCGTCGAGCGGGGTAAGAATGAGAACCTACAATGAGCAGTTCTTC | CASSIRPSSGVRMRTYNEQFF
. | TRBJ1-2 | . | TRBV29-1 | TGCAGCGTTGAAGATTCGTCGGGGCCAGGCTACACCTTC | CSVEDSSGPGYTF
. | TRBJ2-5 | . | TRBV24-1 | TGTGCCACCAGTGACTCGGGACAAATTTCGGCCCAGTACTTC | CATSDSGQISAQYF
. | TRBJ2-5 | . | TRBV14 | TGTGCCAGCAGCACCGTGAGGGGTGGCTCCCAGTACTTC | CASSTVRGGSQYF
many | TRBJ2-3 | . | TRBV2 | TGTGCCAGCAAAGGGGCAGACACTAGCACAGATACGCAGTATTTT | CASKGADTSTDTQYF
. | TRBJ2-6 | . | TRBV12-3/TRBV12-4 | TGTGCCTTGAGGCTATCTGGGGCCAACGTCCTGACTTTC | CALRLSGANVLTF
. | TRBJ1-5 | . | TRBV12-3/TRBV12-4 | TGTGCCAGCAGTTCCGTGGTAGGTCAGCCCCAGCATTTT | CASSSVVGQPQHF
many | TRBJ2-2 | TRBD1 | TRBV7-2 | TGTGCCAGCAGCCACTACCCCGGGACAGGGAAGACCGGGGAGCTGTTTTTT | CASSHYPGTGKTGELFF